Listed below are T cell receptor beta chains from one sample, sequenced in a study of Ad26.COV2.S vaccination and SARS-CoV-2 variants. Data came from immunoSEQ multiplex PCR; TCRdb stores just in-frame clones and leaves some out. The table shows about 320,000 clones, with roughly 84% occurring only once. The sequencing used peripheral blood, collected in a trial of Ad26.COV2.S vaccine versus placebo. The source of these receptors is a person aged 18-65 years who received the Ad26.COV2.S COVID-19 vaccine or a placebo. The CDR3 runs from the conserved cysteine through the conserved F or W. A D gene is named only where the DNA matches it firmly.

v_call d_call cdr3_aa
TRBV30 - CAWTHLDEQYF
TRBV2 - CASSASEVGETQYF
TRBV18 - CASTMEGRGYTF
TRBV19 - CASSPRSGGGNYGYTF
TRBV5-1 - CASSLSGGSTGELFF
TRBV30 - CAWSDKNTEAFF
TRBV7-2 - CASTLDGASGNEQFF
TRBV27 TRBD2 CASTLGVAGTGELFF
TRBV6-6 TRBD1 CAIRYRGGYTEAFF
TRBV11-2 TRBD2 CASSFTSGYYEQYF
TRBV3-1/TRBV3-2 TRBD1 CASSQDQGAFTDTQYF
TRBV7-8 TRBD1 CASSSGQRNTEAFF
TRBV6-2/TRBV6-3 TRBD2 CASSYGWVAGVRPEQFF
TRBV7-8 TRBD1 CASSLGFGQGAHGYGYTF
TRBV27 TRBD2 CASSRGGYADTQYF
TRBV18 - CASSPQGLQETQYF
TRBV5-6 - CASSHRQENYGYTF
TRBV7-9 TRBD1 CASSPQDRRREKLFF
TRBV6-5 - CASSFRDSNQPQHF
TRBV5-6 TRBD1 CASSFPPGQLGNTIYF
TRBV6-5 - CASRGDSLSEKLFF
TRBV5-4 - CASSFPGYPMQTQYF
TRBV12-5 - CASGQGDYSNQPQHF
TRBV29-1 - CSVEEQDENTGELFF
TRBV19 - CATSLRFEAFF
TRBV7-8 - CASSLNTGSYEQYF
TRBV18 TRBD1 CASSRVGQGAREQYF
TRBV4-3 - CASSQGPGNSYEQYF
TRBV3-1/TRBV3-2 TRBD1 CASSLTGTGSYNEQFF
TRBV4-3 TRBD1 CASSQDPGAGGQPQHF
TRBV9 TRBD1 CASSLDRGETQYF
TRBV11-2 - CASSFALGRGEEKLFF
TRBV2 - CASRPEGGQQGGAFF
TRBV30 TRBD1 CAWSGQTGNLNIQYF
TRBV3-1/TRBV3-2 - CASSQVNQLFF
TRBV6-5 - CASSYRGSSRGYTF
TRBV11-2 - CASSPKDRWGLSNQPQHF
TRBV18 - CASSPRLDSPVYGYTF
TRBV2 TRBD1 CASGQGVLLYEQYF
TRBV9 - CASSVATGSYGYTF